This TCR beta chain appears in the sequencing data of a study of blood T cell repertoires in COVID-19. Study summary: Researchers got acute and convalescent COVID-19 samples from the United States, Italy and Spain. Sample material is recorded as cDNA or gDNA derived from T cells, B-cell-depleted T cells, or PBMCs.

In the authors' workflow: Reference gene primer amplification gave estimated nucleated cell counts. Sequencing was performed with immunoSEQ multiplex PCR; in TCRdb, only in-frame clones are kept and a portion is missing. V, J and clone size reflect that table, while D and trimming were determined from the DNA. The sample gives around 200,000 clones, approximately 80% of which show up once; 6% to 8.5% is in the top ten. The CDR3 spans 13 residues. With respect to this clone: Other DNA sequences from this sample encode an identical CDR3 as well.

The chain is built from TRBV21-1 and TRBJ2-7; the table's D call TRBD1 went unverified against the DNA. TRBV21-1 is termed a pseudogene. The TCR originated in a human donor in a cohort sampled during active COVID-19. The source material was peripheral blood. The CDR3 sequence is CASSKDSSYEQYF. The CDR3 region has the DNA TGTGCCAGCAGCAAGGACAGCTCCTACGAGCAGTACTTC.